These T cell receptor beta chains were read from a single sample in a study of control samples from healthy donors and cancer patients. Clones were sequenced by immunoSEQ multiplex PCR, and TCRdb holds only the in-frame ones, with some missing. Among under 200,000 clones, 94% were seen once, and the ten largest hold 8.5%. Sequencing was done on a sample of blood. These receptors all come from a woman in her thirties or forties in good health. CDR3s include the opening cysteine and the closing phenylalanine or tryptophan. The D gene is left open where the match is weak. Not all rows give a size; the values are once, few, many and, for expanded clones, a class.

d_call	v_call	clone_size	j_call	cdr3_aa	cdr3_nt
-	TRBV5-1	-	TRBJ2-3	CASSTGGADTQYF	TGCGCCAGCAGCACCGGAGGGGCAGATACGCAGTATTTT
TRBD1	TRBV19	once	TRBJ2-7	CASSPPPGQGAYEQYF	TGTGCCAGTAGTCCTCCACCGGGACAGGGGGCGTACGAGCAGTACTTC
-	TRBV19	-	TRBJ2-3	CASSSEGDADTQYF	TGTGCCAGTAGTTCAGAGGGGGACGCAGATACGCAGTATTTT
-	TRBV20-1	-	TRBJ2-5	CSASDGSQETQYF	TGCAGTGCTAGTGACGGGAGCCAAGAGACCCAGTACTTC
-	TRBV6-2/TRBV6-3	-	TRBJ1-6	CASSYSRARGIRYDSPLHF	TGTGCCAGCAGTTACTCCCGCGCCAGGGGAATCCGATATGATTCACCCCTCCACTTT
-	TRBV7-9	once	TRBJ2-2	CASSLVGLTGELFF	TGTGCCAGCAGCTTAGTAGGCCTCACCGGGGAGCTGTTTTTT
TRBD1	TRBV25-1	-	TRBJ1-4	CASSRTGVVEKLFF	TGTGCCAGCAGTCGGACAGGGGTGGTTGAAAAACTGTTTTTT
-	TRBV2	-	TRBJ1-3	CASSLGQISGNTIYF	TGTGCCAGCAGCCTGGGACAAATCTCTGGAAACACCATATATTTT
-	TRBV6-2/TRBV6-3	-	TRBJ2-7	CASSYSRSDLSYEQYF	TGTGCCAGCAGTTACTCGAGAAGCGACCTCTCCTACGAGCAGTACTTC
TRBD1	TRBV6-6	-	TRBJ2-2	CAGRGGDRGTGELFF	TGTGCCGGACGAGGGGGGGACAGGGGGACGGGGGAGCTGTTTTTT
-	TRBV9	-	TRBJ1-1	CASSVSDTEAFF	TGTGCCAGCAGCGTGTCGGACACTGAAGCTTTCTTT
-	TRBV7-8	-	TRBJ1-1	CASSLARGTEAFF	TGTGCCAGCAGCTTAGCCAGGGGCACTGAAGCTTTCTTT
-	TRBV10-3	-	TRBJ1-5	CAISESPGDQPQHF	TGTGCCATCAGTGAGTCGCCGGGGGATCAGCCCCAGCATTTT
TRBD1	TRBV19	-	TRBJ1-4	CASSKPWTGPGEKLFF	TGTGCCAGTAGTAAACCCTGGACAGGCCCGGGTGAAAAACTGTTTTTT
-	TRBV9	-	TRBJ1-6	CASSWAGDYNSPLHF	TGTGCCAGCAGCTGGGCAGGGGACTATAATTCACCCCTCCACTTT
-	TRBV7-2	-	TRBJ1-5	CASTLLMNQPQHF	TGTGCCAGCACCCTCCTAATGAATCAGCCCCAGCATTTT
-	TRBV24-1	-	TRBJ2-3	CATSDADSFSTDTQYF	TGTGCCACCAGTGACGCAGACAGCTTTTCCACAGATACGCAGTATTTT
-	TRBV7-2	once	TRBJ2-2	CASTLTGTNTGELFF	TGTGCCAGCACCCTGACAGGAACGAACACCGGGGAGCTGTTTTTT
-	TRBV9	-	TRBJ1-2	CASSPDSKSYGYTF	TGTGCCAGCAGCCCAGACAGTAAATCCTATGGCTACACCTTC
TRBD1	TRBV4-3	-	TRBJ1-4	CASSQDPGQARGNEKLFF	TGCGCCAGCAGCCAAGATCCGGGACAGGCGAGGGGAAATGAAAAACTGTTTTTT
TRBD2	TRBV9	-	TRBJ2-1	CASSHGLAGIEQFF	TGTGCCAGCAGCCACGGACTAGCGGGAATTGAGCAGTTCTTC
TRBD2	TRBV28	-	TRBJ2-1	CATTRLAGGSSYNEQFF	TGTGCCACCACGAGACTAGCGGGGGGGAGCTCCTACAATGAGCAGTTCTTC